This T cell receptor (beta chain) stems from a study of CD8 T cells in ankylosing spondylitis. Each CDR3 protein is one row after TCRdb ran MiXCR on the 5' RACE reads. The sample includes 800,000 to 900,000 distinct CDR3 sequences, about an eighth of them seen just once. This clonotype has just a few counts. As yet, its antigen is unknown. Regarding the study as a whole: Blood from ankylosing spondylitis patients appeared to carry a characteristic roughly 8-variant TCR beta motif.

Germline CDR1 and CDR2: LGHNA and YSLEER. Trimming took off 1 base at V and 4 bases at J, with 13 bases between the two ends. The CDR3 has 15 residues. This receptor was identified in a male donor with ankylosing spondylitis. V usage is TRBV4-3 and J usage is TRBJ1-1; the D is unclear. Sequenced sample: blood, either unsorted or a sorted T cell fraction (not recorded which). DNA of the CDR3: TGCGCCAGCAGCCAAGTCCGGAGCGCGGGCACTGAAGCTTTCTTT. This codes for CASSQVRSAGTEAFF.